The T cell receptor beta chain described here comes from a study of T cell responses to AZD1222 COVID-19 vaccine. For the study at large: Both about-4-week and about-12-week second-dose recipients were combined.

Generated by immunoSEQ multiplex PCR, the TCRdb table keeps only in-frame clones and is missing some. The table shows about 99,000 clones, with around nine tenths occurring only once. The CDR3 length is 14 residues. V dropped 2 bases and J dropped 8 bases, with 13 bases sitting between them. In germline, CDR1 is SGHTA, CDR2 FQGTGA. This rearrangement joins TRBV7-3 to TRBJ2-1, with D possibly called TRBD1 or TRBD2 (6 bases each). The sequence came from an adult in good health. Source: peripheral blood, taken on day 0 of AZD1222 vaccination. The CDR3 loop is CASSLGRGLDEQFF. The CDR3 nucleotides are TGTGCCAGCAGCTTAGGACGGGGGCTGGATGAGCAGTTCTTC.